The rows below give T cell receptor beta chains drawn from one sample of a study of a mutant IDH1 vaccine in newly diagnosed glioma. Some clones are missing from TCRdb's copy, which holds only in-frame ones; the method was immunoSEQ multiplex PCR. The profile shows about 21,000 clones, approximately 85% of them singletons. This sample comprised PBMCs, obtained from a glioma patient treated with radiotherapy, temozolomide or both. The source of these receptors is a man aged 40-49 years with glioma. The CDR3 runs from the conserved cysteine through the conserved F or W. A D gene is named only where the DNA matches it firmly. Not all rows give a size; the values are once, few, many and, for expanded clones, a class.

>NA|NA|TRBV30|TRBJ2-5
CAWSRQVQETQYF
TGTGCCTGGAGTAGACAGGTCCAAGAGACCCAGTACTTC
>once|NA|TRBV5-1|TRBJ2-1
CASSLELENEQFF
TGCGCCAGCAGCTTGGAACTAGAAAATGAGCAGTTCTTC
>NA|NA|TRBV4-3|TRBJ2-1
CASSRGPGRNEQFF
TGCGCCAGCAGTAGGGGACCCGGCCGCAATGAGCAGTTCTTC
>NA|NA|TRBV5-1|TRBJ2-5
CASSAQETQYF
TGCGCCAGCAGCGCCCAAGAGACCCAGTACTTC
>NA|TRBD1|TRBV6-4|TRBJ2-2
CASMAGTGKAGELFF
TGTGCCAGCATGGCCGGGACAGGGAAAGCCGGGGAGCTGTTTTTT
>NA|NA|TRBV4-3|TRBJ1-2
CASSQDFLEAGWGYTF
TGCGCCAGCAGCCAAGATTTCTTGGAGGCGGGGTGGGGCTACACCTTC
>once|TRBD1|TRBV5-1|TRBJ1-2
CASSWSSGQGIGYTF
TGCGCCAGCAGCTGGTCTTCGGGACAGGGAATTGGCTACACCTTC
>NA|TRBD1|TRBV5-1|TRBJ2-3
CASSPANRGSGDTQYF
TGCGCCAGCAGCCCGGCGAACAGGGGGTCGGGAGATACGCAGTATTTT
>NA|TRBD2|TRBV27|TRBJ2-3
CASRTLFGGRGGHTDTQYF
TGTGCCAGCAGAACCCTTTTCGGCGGGAGAGGAGGGCACACAGATACGCAGTATTTT
>NA|TRBD2|TRBV5-1|TRBJ2-2
CASSPLTSGGANTGELFF
TGCGCCAGCAGCCCGCTAACTAGCGGGGGGGCGAACACCGGGGAGCTGTTTTTT
>NA|TRBD2|TRBV5-1|TRBJ2-1
CASSFGIAGVYNEQFF
TGCGCCAGCAGCTTCGGGATAGCGGGGGTATACAATGAGCAGTTCTTC
>NA|NA|TRBV14|TRBJ2-4
CASSQGPTRSIQYF
TGTGCCAGCAGCCAAGGACCCACCCGGTCCATTCAGTACTTC
>NA|NA|TRBV2|TRBJ2-4
CAIRTPFKNIQYF
TGTGCCATCCGGACCCCATTCAAAAACATTCAGTACTTC
>NA|TRBD2|TRBV28|TRBJ2-7
CASTAASGSYEQYF
TGTGCCAGCACCGCGGCTAGCGGGAGTTACGAGCAGTACTTC
>NA|NA|TRBV5-4|TRBJ1-1
CASSFPGLMNTEAFF
TGTGCCAGCAGCTTCCCGGGACTGATGAACACTGAAGCTTTCTTT
>NA|TRBD2|TRBV5-1|TRBJ2-3
CASSNGALAGDTQYF
TGCGCCAGCAGCAACGGCGCGTTAGCGGGGGATACGCAGTATTTT
>NA|NA|TRBV4-3|TRBJ1-4
CASSQNSGTNEKLFF
TGCGCCAGCAGCCAAAACTCCGGGACAAATGAAAAACTGTTTTTT
>NA|NA|TRBV27|TRBJ1-1
CASSLSGSLEDTEAFF
TGTGCCAGCAGTTTATCGGGGTCATTAGAGGACACTGAAGCTTTCTTT
>NA|NA|TRBV7-2|TRBJ1-2
CASSNRQGTDYTF
TGTGCCAGCTCCAATCGGCAGGGAACAGACTACACCTTC
>NA|TRBD1|TRBV7-9|TRBJ1-5
CASSPGQILGQPQHF
TGTGCCAGCAGCCCGGGACAGATTTTAGGGCAGCCCCAGCATTTT
>NA|NA|TRBV6-1|TRBJ2-3
CASRGPAGGRTQYF
TGTGCCAGCCGGGGGCCGGCCGGCGGCCGTACGCAGTATTTT
>NA|NA|TRBV18|TRBJ1-4
CASSDRNEKLFF
TGTGCCAGCTCTGACCGTAATGAAAAACTGTTTTTT
>NA|TRBD1|TRBV6-5|TRBJ1-2
CASSYLRTGGTYGYTF
TGTGCCAGCAGTTACCTCAGGACAGGGGGCACCTATGGCTACACCTTC
>NA|NA|TRBV19|TRBJ1-5
CASSRTRGERQPQHF
TGTGCCAGTAGCCGGACAAGAGGGGAACGCCAGCCCCAGCATTTT
>NA|NA|TRBV29-1|TRBJ2-1
CSVEAKGGVNEQFF
TGCAGCGTTGAAGCAAAAGGGGGGGTGAATGAGCAGTTCTTC
>NA|TRBD1|TRBV5-1|TRBJ2-2
CASSLDGTGGTGELFF
TGCGCCAGCAGCTTGGACGGGACAGGGGGAACCGGGGAGCTGTTTTTT
>NA|TRBD1|TRBV6-5|TRBJ2-1
CASRGDRSLGNEQFF
TGTGCCAGCAGGGGGGACAGGTCACTGGGTAATGAGCAGTTCTTC
>NA|TRBD1|TRBV29-1|TRBJ2-1
CSVAPGTGVPHEQFF
TGCAGCGTAGCACCCGGGACAGGGGTGCCCCATGAGCAGTTCTTC
>medium-sized|TRBD2|TRBV4-2|TRBJ2-7
CASSQETSGSYEQYF
TGTGCCAGCAGCCAAGAGACTAGCGGCTCCTACGAGCAGTACTTC
>NA|NA|TRBV2|TRBJ1-5
CASSERGDSNQPQHF
TGTGCCAGCAGTGAACGAGGAGATAGCAATCAGCCCCAGCATTTT
>NA|NA|TRBV5-1|TRBJ1-1
CASKGVGEYTEAFF
TGCGCCAGCAAGGGCGTCGGAGAGTACACTGAAGCTTTCTTT
>NA|TRBD1|TRBV29-1|TRBJ1-4
CSARQGGSEKLFF
TGCAGCGCCCGACAGGGTGGGAGTGAAAAACTGTTTTTT
>NA|TRBD1|TRBV5-6|TRBJ2-7
CASSPDGTGRTYEQYF
TGTGCCAGCAGCCCCGACGGGACAGGGCGAACCTACGAGCAGTACTTC
>once|NA|TRBV19|TRBJ1-5
CASRKGEPGQPQHF
TGTGCCAGTAGGAAGGGAGAACCAGGGCAGCCCCAGCATTTT
>NA|TRBD1|TRBV5-4|TRBJ1-1
CASQRDRGLLSTEAFF
TGTGCCAGCCAACGGGACAGGGGACTCCTCAGCACTGAAGCTTTCTTT
>NA|TRBD2|TRBV4-3|TRBJ2-7
CASSHRGGPSYEQYF
TGCGCCAGCAGCCACCGCGGGGGACCCTCCTACGAGCAGTACTTC
>NA|TRBD2|TRBV6-1|TRBJ2-1
CASSEQLAGGTSYNEQFF
TGTGCCAGCAGTGAACAACTAGCGGGAGGGACTTCCTACAATGAGCAGTTCTTC
>NA|NA|TRBV28|TRBJ2-7
CASGFYEQYF
TGTGCCAGCGGATTCTACGAGCAGTACTTC